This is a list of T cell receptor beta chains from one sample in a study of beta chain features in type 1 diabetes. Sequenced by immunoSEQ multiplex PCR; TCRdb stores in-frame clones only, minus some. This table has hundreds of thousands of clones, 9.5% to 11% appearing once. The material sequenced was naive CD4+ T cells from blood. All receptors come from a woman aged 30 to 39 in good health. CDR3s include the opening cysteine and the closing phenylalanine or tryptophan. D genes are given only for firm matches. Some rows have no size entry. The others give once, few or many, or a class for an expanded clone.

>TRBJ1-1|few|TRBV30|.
TGTGCCTGGAGTGGAGAGCAGAACACTGAAGCTTTCTTT
CAWSGEQNTEAFF
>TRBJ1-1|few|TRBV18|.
TGTGCCAGCTCACAAACGGACGGGGAGGAAGCTTTCTTT
CASSQTDGEEAFF
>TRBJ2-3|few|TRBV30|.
TGTGCCTGGAGGGGTAGAGTAGCGGAGCAGTATTTT
CAWRGRVAEQYF
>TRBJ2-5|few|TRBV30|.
TGTGCCTGGAGCCCACAAGAGACCCAGTACTTC
CAWSPQETQYF
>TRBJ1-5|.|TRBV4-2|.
TGTGCCAGCAGCCCACAGGGTGAAGTTGCTCAGCCCCAGCATTTT
CASSPQGEVAQPQHF
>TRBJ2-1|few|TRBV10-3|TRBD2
TGTGCCATCAGTGAGGATCTAGCGGGTTACAATGAGCAGTTCTTC
CAISEDLAGYNEQFF
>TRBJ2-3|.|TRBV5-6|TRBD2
TGTGCCAGCAGCTTAGCGGGAAAAAGGGCAGATACGCAGTATTTT
CASSLAGKRADTQYF
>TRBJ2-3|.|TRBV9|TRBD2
TGTGCCAGCAGCGCCCCCGGGACTAGCGGGAGGAATACGCAGTATTTT
CASSAPGTSGRNTQYF
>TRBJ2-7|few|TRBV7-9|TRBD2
TGTGCCAGCAGCCGAGAAGGCGGGAGTTTGAACCAGTACTTC
CASSREGGSLNQYF
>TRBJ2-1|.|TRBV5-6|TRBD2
TGTGCCAGCAGCTTGGTGGGACTAGCGGAGCACAATGAGCAGTTCTTC
CASSLVGLAEHNEQFF
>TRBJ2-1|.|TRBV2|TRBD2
TGTGCCACAACCGGGACTAGCGGGGACAATGAGCAGTTCTTC
CATTGTSGDNEQFF
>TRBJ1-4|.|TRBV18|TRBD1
TGTGCCAGCTCACCATCCGCGACAGGGGGGAATGAAAAACTGTTTTTT
CASSPSATGGNEKLFF
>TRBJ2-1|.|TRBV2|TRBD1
TGTGCCAGCAGTGTACAGGGGCTTAGCAATGAGCAGTTCTTC
CASSVQGLSNEQFF
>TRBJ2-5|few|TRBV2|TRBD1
TGTGCCAGCAGTCCCAGGGGGGAGACCCAGTACTTC
CASSPRGETQYF
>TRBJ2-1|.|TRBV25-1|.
TGTGCCAGCATGGAGAGGTCTTCCCCCGGCGAGCAGTTCTTC
CASMERSSPGEQFF
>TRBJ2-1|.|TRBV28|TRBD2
TGTGCCAGCAGACCTAGCCAGGGACTAGCGGGAGTCAATGAGCAGTTCTTC
CASRPSQGLAGVNEQFF
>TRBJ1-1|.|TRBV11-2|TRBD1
TGTGCCAGCAGCTTAGCTGGGAGCCGGGACAGTGAAGCTTTCTTT
CASSLAGSRDSEAFF
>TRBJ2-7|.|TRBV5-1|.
TGCGCCAGCAGCGTGAGGACAAGCTACGAGCAGTACTTC
CASSVRTSYEQYF
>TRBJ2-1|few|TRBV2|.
TGTGCCAGCAGTGAATTGGGGGGAGGTGGGCTTTACAATGAGCAGTTCTTC
CASSELGGGGLYNEQFF
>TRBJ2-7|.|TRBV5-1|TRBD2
TGCGCCAGCAGCTGGGGGGGTACGGTAGGCGACGAGCAGTACTTC
CASSWGGTVGDEQYF
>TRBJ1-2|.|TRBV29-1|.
TGCAGCGTTGACGCGGGCCTAGGGACACCTACTAACTATGGCTACACCTTC
CSVDAGLGTPTNYGYTF
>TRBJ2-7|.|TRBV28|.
TGTGCCAGCAGTTTAGCACCACTGTTGTACGAGCAGTACTTC
CASSLAPLLYEQYF
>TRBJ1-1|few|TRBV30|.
TGTGCCTGGATCTTAGCCGGGGACACTGAAGCTTTCTTT
CAWILAGDTEAFF
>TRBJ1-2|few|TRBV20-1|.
TGCAGTGCACCCTCAGTCTATGGCTACACCTTC
CSAPSVYGYTF
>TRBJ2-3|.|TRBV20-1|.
TGCAGTGTTCAACACAAGGATACGCAGTATTTT
CSVQHKDTQYF
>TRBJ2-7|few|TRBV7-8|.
TGTGCCAGCAGCTTAAGGGGCAGATCCTACGAGCAGTACTTC
CASSLRGRSYEQYF
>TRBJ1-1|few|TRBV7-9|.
TGTGCCAGCAGCTTAACAGGGAGGAACACTGAAGCTTTCTTT
CASSLTGRNTEAFF
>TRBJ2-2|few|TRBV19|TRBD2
TGTGCCAGTAGAACTAGCGGGATTGATACCGGGGAGCTGTTTTTT
CASRTSGIDTGELFF
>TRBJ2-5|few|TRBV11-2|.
TGTGCCAGCAGCTCATCATTGGAGACCCAGTACTTC
CASSSSLETQYF
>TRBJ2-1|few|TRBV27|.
TGTGCCAGCAGTTTGAGGCAGGGGAGCTACAATGAGCAGTTCTTC
CASSLRQGSYNEQFF
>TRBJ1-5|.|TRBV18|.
TGTGCCAGCTCACCGGATCCGGAGGGCAATCAGCCCCAGCATTTT
CASSPDPEGNQPQHF
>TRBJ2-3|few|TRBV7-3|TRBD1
TGTGCCAGCAGCCCCGGACAGGGTTGGACAGATACGCAGTATTTT
CASSPGQGWTDTQYF
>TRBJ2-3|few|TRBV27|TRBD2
TGTGCCAGCAGCCTAGGACTAGCGGGAGGCACAGATACGCAGTATTTT
CASSLGLAGGTDTQYF
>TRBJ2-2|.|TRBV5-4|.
TGTGCCAGCAGCTTGAAAGAACAGGGAGACACCGGGGAGCTGTTTTTT
CASSLKEQGDTGELFF
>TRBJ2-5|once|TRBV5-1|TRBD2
TGCGCCAGCAGCCGACTAGCGGGAGGGCAAGAGACCCAGTACTTC
CASSRLAGGQETQYF
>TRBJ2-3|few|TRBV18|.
TGTGCCAGCTCCAGGGCGGTAGATACGCAGTATTTT
CASSRAVDTQYF
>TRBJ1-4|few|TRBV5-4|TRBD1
TGTGCCAGCAGCCACGGACAGGTGGACGAAAAACTGTTTTTT
CASSHGQVDEKLFF
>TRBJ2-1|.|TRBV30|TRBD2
TGTGCCTGGAGTGAAGGTCTAGCGGGAGGAGACCCCCACTACAATGAGCAGTTCTTC
CAWSEGLAGGDPHYNEQFF
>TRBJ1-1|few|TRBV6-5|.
TGTGCCAGCATACTTTCAGGGGTGAGCACTGAAGCTTTCTTT
CASILSGVSTEAFF
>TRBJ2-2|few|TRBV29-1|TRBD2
TGCAGCGCCCCAGGACTAGCGGGAGGGGTCGGGGAGCTGTTTTTT
CSAPGLAGGVGELFF